There are a few counts of the clone carrying this T cell receptor (beta chain). This sample stems from a study of response to subunit inactivated influenza vaccine. Each CDR3 protein gets one entry after TCRdb re-called the RT-PCR reads with MiXCR. The sample includes roughly 620,000 distinct CDR3 sequences, approximately 11% of them seen just once. CDR1 is SGHRS and CDR2 is YFSETQ in the germline V gene. The junction had 19 bases not matched to a gene; V was cut back by 5 bases and J by 3 bases. The CDR3 consists of 18 residues. These data were also reused for a study on T cells expressing NK-cell markers. That source adds: 5'RACE template switching with UMIs generated TCR beta cDNA. Seven of the eight sequenced donors were HCMV-seropositive; one was seronegative.

The source of this sequence is a man between 50 and 59 years old who received an inactivated influenza vaccine. The sample in question was PBMCs from blood, obtained on the day of vaccination. The chain employs TRBV5-1 and TRBJ2-5; TRBD2 matches 7 bases. CDR3 region: CASSGDLRGLEEKETQYF. The CDR3 nucleotides read TGCGCCAGCAGTGGTGATCTCAGAGGACTAGAGGAAAAAGAGACCCAGTACTTC.